This T cell receptor (beta chain) originates from a study of T cells in localized non-small cell lung cancer. The CDR3 has 16 residues. Trimming removed 5 bases from V and 8 bases from J; junction bases left unmatched: 12. CDR1 is SGHRS and CDR2 is YFSETQ in the germline V gene. The data were produced by immunoSEQ multiplex PCR, yet TCRdb's version contains in-frame clones alone and is incomplete. The table shows about 33,000 clones, with roughly 90% occurring only once. General study findings and limits: Longer overall survival associated with higher blood T cell density; shorter survival with higher adjacent-lung clonality.

Regarding this clone: Its antigen is not identified.

This sample comprised peripheral blood, obtained before any cancer treatment. The sequence came from a man between 40 and 70 years old with stage I lung adenocarcinoma. The rearrangement links TRBV5-1 to TRBJ1-4; 10 bases align to TRBD1. The CDR3 sequence is CASSQTRTGGKEKLFF. The CDR3, as DNA: TGCGCCAGCAGTCAGACTAGGACAGGGGGAAAAGAAAAACTGTTTTTT.